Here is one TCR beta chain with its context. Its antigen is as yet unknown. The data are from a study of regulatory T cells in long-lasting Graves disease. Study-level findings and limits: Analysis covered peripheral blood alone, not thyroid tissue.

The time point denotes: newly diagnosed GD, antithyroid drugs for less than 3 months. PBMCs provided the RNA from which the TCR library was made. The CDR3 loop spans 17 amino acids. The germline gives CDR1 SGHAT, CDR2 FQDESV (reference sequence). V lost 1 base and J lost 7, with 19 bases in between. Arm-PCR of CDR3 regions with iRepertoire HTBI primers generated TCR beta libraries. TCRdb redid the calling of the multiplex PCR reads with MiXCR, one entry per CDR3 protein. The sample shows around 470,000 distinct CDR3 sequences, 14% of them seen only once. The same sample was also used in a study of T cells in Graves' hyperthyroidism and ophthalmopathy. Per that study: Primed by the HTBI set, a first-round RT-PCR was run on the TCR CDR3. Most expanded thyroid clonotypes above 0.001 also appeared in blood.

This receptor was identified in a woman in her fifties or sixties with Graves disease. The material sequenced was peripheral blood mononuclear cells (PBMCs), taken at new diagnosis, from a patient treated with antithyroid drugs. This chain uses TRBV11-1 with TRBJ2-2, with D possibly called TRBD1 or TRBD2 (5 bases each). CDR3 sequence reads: CASSLVAGAGKVGELFF. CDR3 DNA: TGTGCCAGCAGCTTAGTGGCCGGGGCAGGGAAGGTCGGGGAGCTGTTTTTT.